The T cell receptor beta chain under discussion was sequenced for a study of blood T cell repertoires in COVID-19. Study overall: Nucleic acid was either cDNA or gDNA, and it came from T cells, B-cell-depleted T cells, or PBMCs.

Original data processing: Amplification with reference gene primers provided the estimates of nucleated cell counts. Here immunoSEQ multiplex PCR was the method, and the copy in TCRdb shows in-frame clones only, minus some. V and J calls and clone size are as listed in that table; D and trimming were resolved from the DNA. The table includes 300,000 to 400,000 clones, roughly 86% detected once. It was during active infection that Seattle patients were enrolled and then longitudinally followed. With V trimmed by 4 bases and J by 2 bases, 5 bases remained unmatched. Germline V CDR1 and CDR2: SGHDN, FVKESK. The length of the CDR3 is 15 residues.

The receptor comes from a woman between 55 and 75 years old with COVID-19, enrolled during active disease. Sequences were obtained from peripheral blood. The rearrangement uses TRBV14 and TRBJ2-1; 7 bases map to TRBD1. CDR3 bases: TGTGCCAGCAGCCCAAGGGGACAGCCCTACAATGAGCAGTTCTTC. Its protein is CASSPRGQPYNEQFF. Looking up the rest from reference TRBV14 and TRBJ2-1 gives the full variable domain: EAGVTQFPSHSVIEKGQTVTLRCDPISGHDNLYWYRRVMGKEIKFLLHFVKESKQDESGMPNNRFLAERTGGTYSTLKVQPAELEDSGVYFCASSPRGQPYNEQFFGPGTRLTVL.